This T cell receptor beta chain is from a study of T cell responses to AZD1222 COVID-19 vaccine. Trimming left V 2 bases short and J 0 bases short, with 11 bases between. Germline CDR1 reads MGHDK; CDR2 reads SYGVNS. The length of the CDR3 is 16 residues. TCRdb's table, derived via immunoSEQ multiplex PCR, lists solely in-frame clones and lacks some. The sample lists roughly 140,000 clones, roughly nine tenths occurring once. The material sequenced was peripheral blood, taken 28 days after the second AZD1222 dose. The clonotype comes from an adult who received the AZD1222 COVID-19 vaccine. The chain couples TRBV25-1 to TRBJ2-4; D not certain. CDR3 in amino acids: CASSESGDVAKNIQYF. The DNA of the CDR3 is TGTGCCAGCAGTGAAAGTGGGGATGTAGCCAAAAACATTCAGTACTTC.